This T cell receptor (beta chain) stems from a study of blood T cell repertoires in COVID-19 (dated by TCRdb to the early 2020s). Broadly, across the study: Collaborator samples came from the United States, Italy and Spain and covered acute and convalescent phases of COVID-19. The prospective study material was composed of cDNA or gDNA derived from T cells, B-cell-depleted T cells, or PBMCs. The dataset comprised deeply sampled blood TCRbeta repertoires from subjects exposed to, actively infected with, or recovered from COVID-19. The repertoires were released in a freely available public database intended as a resource for research on the immune response to SARS-CoV-2. Samples came from the ongoing ImmuneRACE study (first 160 participants) plus 1,254 subjects from 6 global collaborators. A de-identified subject ID, COVID-19 status, age in years and sex were almost always included in the sample metadata. Where HLA class I and class II types were available, the types were taken from metadata supplied by the sample provider, not from assay-based typing.

For CDR1 and CDR2, the germline V gene lists MDHEN and SYDVKM. The CDR3 holds 14 amino acids from the cysteine to the phenylalanine. Only the CDR3 part of the read is kept: 42 bases, read in frame from the first base. The V end loses 5 bases and the J end loses 2 bases, and a stretch of 10 bases separates them. Participants in the prospective study were enrolled through a virtual design, were aged roughly 18 to 100 years, and lived in 24 United States geographic areas. To assign participants to cohorts, the prospective study relied on clinical history that participants themselves reported in a screening survey and a study questionnaire. For ImmuneRACE Cohort 3, a participant was defined as recovered based on two consecutive negative NP/OP PCR tests, clearance by a healthcare professional, or resolution of symptoms. Each participant in the prospective study had whole blood, serum and a nasopharyngeal or oropharyngeal swab collected by mobile phlebotomists. Additional blood draws and questionnaires over an approximately 2-month period could optionally be provided by prospective study participants. Blood samples from the prospective study were shipped frozen or at room temperature prior to DNA extraction.

Turning to this clone: No cognate antigen has been identified for it. Base qualities are missing; no much larger clone stands one base away.

Broad study findings and their caveats: The amount of clinical and demographic metadata varied by source and participant and was provided uncurated.

The immunoSEQ Assay, a bias-controlled multiplex PCR, was used to amplify TCRbeta CDR3 regions from genomic DNA. Concerning the study's data processing: The number of nucleated cells in each sample was estimated from the amplification of reference gene primers within the assay. To quantify the absolute abundance of each unique TCRbeta CDR3 rearrangement, sequence reads were collapsed and filtered. For each sample, productive Simpson clonality was calculated by taking the square root of Simpson's diversity index across productive rearrangements. In its TCRdb copy, this immuneACCESS table keeps in-frame sequences only and misses some clones. Where compared with another copy, unresolved V genes explain less than half of these, and the others have no known cause. V, J and clone size derive from that table, while D and trimming were established from the DNA sequence. Within this sample are approximately 470,000 clones, with about nine tenths of them counted one time only. The ten largest clones represent about 0.75% of the sample.

The clonotype originates from a woman in her late teens or twenties who had recovered from COVID-19. The sequence joins TRBV28 to TRBJ1-5; the D gene is unclear. Sequencing input: PBMCs or T cells enriched from blood (not recorded which). In nucleotides, the sequence is TGTGCCAGCAGTCAGCTGAGGGGCAATCAGCCCCAGCATTTT. Its protein is CASSQLRGNQPQHF.